Sequencing of this T cell receptor beta chain was carried out in a study of T cell responses to AZD1222 COVID-19 vaccine. Whole-study results and caveats: The study reported that nearly half of spike-specific TCRs target unmutated variant regions.

For this clone: Its antigen is not known.

This CDR3 region has 15 residues. The germline gives CDR1 MNHNS, CDR2 SASEGT. The V end was cut by 2 bases, the J end by 0 bases, with 11 bases between. Libraries were prepared by immunoSEQ multiplex PCR; TCRdb keeps only in-frame clonotypes and omits some of them. This repertoire shows nearly 110,000 clones, around nine tenths found once; its top ten account for less than 25%. Sequences were derived from peripheral blood, sampled on day 0 of AZD1222 vaccination. This TCR came from an adult in good health. The chain recombines TRBV6-1 with TRBJ2-7; no clear D. In DNA form, the CDR3 reads TGTGCCAGCAGTGAACCTGGGAAAAACTCCTACGAGCAGTACTTC. It translates to CASSEPGKNSYEQYF.